This record concerns one T cell receptor (beta chain) sequence. Its antigen is undetermined. Patients had resection in Japan or China between about 2014 and 2017. Two lung cancer pathologists independently confirmed each histologic diagnosis. The sample belongs to a study of immune evolution from preneoplasia to lung adenocarcinoma. Study-wide points: Clonality was highest in normal lung, lower in later-stage lesions apparently.

Sequenced by immunoSEQ multiplex PCR; TCRdb stores in-frame clones only, minus some. The table includes 2,500 to 3,500 clones, roughly 48% detected once. The CDR3 consists of 12 residues. Between the trimmed V and J ends, which lost 3 bases and 12 bases, there was a span of 12 bases. CDR1 and CDR2 (germline): KGHSH, LQKENI. This clonotype originated in a person aged 45-65 years with lung adenocarcinoma. The sequenced material came from FFPE normal lung tissue adjacent to the tumor. The chain is built from TRBV18 and TRBJ2-1; D is ambiguous. The CDR3 sequence is CASSPGPSGQFF. As DNA, the CDR3 is TGTGCCAGCTCACCCGGACCGTCCGGGCAGTTCTTC. Supplemented by reference TRBV18 and TRBJ2-1, the full variable domain reads NAGVMQNPRHLVRRRGQEARLRCSPMKGHSHVYWYRQLPEEGLKFMVYLQKENIIDESGMPKERFSAEFPKEGPSILRIQQVVRGDSAAYFCASSPGPSGQFFGPGTRLTVL.